This T cell receptor beta chain was found in a study of blood T cells in healthy people across ages. Alongside a J-beta primer mix, a sample-barcoded 5' primer served in a second PCR lasting about 7 to 12 cycles. All samples yielded 2.5 million or more CDR3-containing paired-end reads. TCRdb re-analysed the 5' RACE reads in MiXCR, keeping a single row per CDR3 protein. The sample has around 1.7 million distinct CDR3 sequences, roughly 27% seen once. Healthy Caucasians from Russia aged about 6 to 90 served as donors. This clonotype was observed a few times. As yet, its antigen is unknown. V lost 9 bases, J lost 11 bases, and 16 bases lay in between. Per germline, CDR1 WSHSY and CDR2 SAAADI. The length of the CDR3 is 11 residues. Study-wide results and caveats: Estimated diversity that came from one million T cells was considered an underestimate.

This receptor was taken from a woman aged 30 to 39 in good health. The sample consisted of blood. This chain uses TRBV10-2 with TRBJ2-5, with D possibly called TRBD1 or TRBD2 (6 bases each). The CDR3 here is CASQGRNEQYF. The CDR3 DNA reads as TGCGCCAGTCAGGGGAGGAATGAGCAGTACTTC.